This T cell receptor beta chain was recorded in a study of T cell responses to AZD1222 COVID-19 vaccine. The length of the CDR3 is 16 residues. V shed 3 bases and J shed 2 bases, with 17 bases lying between them. In germline, CDR1 is SGHRS, CDR2 YFSETQ. Study observations and caveats: The reported proportion of spike-specific TCRs targeting unmutated variant regions was nearly half. Recipients of AZD1222 seropositive at baseline numbered only six or seven. When two AZD1222 doses had been given, Spike-specific TCR breadth and depth rose.

In the case of this clone: The antigen remains undetermined.

Clones were read by immunoSEQ multiplex PCR, and TCRdb kept only the in-frame ones, dropping some. The sample has 75,000 to 95,000 clones, roughly 84% seen once; the top ten hold 15% to 20%. This clonotype originated in an adult in good health. Sequenced material: peripheral blood, taken on day 0 of AZD1222 vaccination. This chain connects TRBV5-1 to TRBJ2-5; the D gene could be TRBD1 or TRBD2 (5 bases each). For the CDR3, the DNA is TGCGCCAGCAGCTACTCCGGGGCAGCAACTCAAGAGACCCAGTACTTC. Its translation: CASSYSGAATQETQYF.